The clone carrying this TCR beta chain was seen a few times. No antigen is known for it. V lost 2 bases, J lost 0 bases, and 10 bases lay in between. This CDR3 is 16 amino acids long. From germline, CDR1 is KGHSH and CDR2 LQKENI. TCRdb processed the 5' RACE reads anew with MiXCR; each CDR3 protein has one entry. Of around 300,000 distinct CDR3 sequences in the sample, approximately 20% are singletons; the top ten hold approximately 21%. This entry is derived from a study of T-cell memory formation after mild COVID-19. General study results and limits: Some responding clones appeared in pre-infection memory, suggesting cross-reactive memory joined.

The clonotype originates from a man younger than 30 who had mild COVID-19 (a few samples of this study predate the infection). Cell type and time point are not known. The rearrangement links TRBV18 to TRBJ2-2; perhaps TRBD1 as D (5 bases). The sequenced sample consisted of PBMCs or a T cell subset sorted from them (not recorded which). The CDR3 DNA follows: TGTGCCAGCTCACCAGGTTCCAGGGCGAACACCGGGGAGCTGTTTTTT. Encoded protein: CASSPGSRANTGELFF.